Each of the 5 T cell receptor beta chains below was sequenced from the same sample in a study of T cell changes during pregnancy in multiple sclerosis. Profiling relied on immunoSEQ multiplex PCR, and the TCRdb table lists in-frame clones only, not all of them. This table has 60,000 to 70,000 clones, approximately 89% appearing once. The material was peripheral blood, obtained in the third trimester of pregnancy. The receptors originated from a female donor in good health, enrolled as a control in a pregnancy study.

The chain recombines TRBV5-1 with TRBJ2-7; a possible D gene is TRBD2 (6 bases). The CDR3 runs 14 residues. CDR1 SGHRS and CDR2 YFSETQ come from the germline V gene. The V gene lost 4 bases and the J gene lost 0 bases, with 11 bases spanning the gap. CDR3 residues: CASSARDFSYEQYF. CDR3 nucleotide sequence: TGCGCCAGCAGCGCCCGGGACTTCTCCTACGAGCAGTACTTC.

The chain has TRBV6-4 and TRBJ1-5; D call uncertain. There are 17 residues in the CDR3. Germline CDR1 is MRHNA and CDR2 is SNTAGT. Trimming left V 2 bases short and J 1 base short, with 15 bases between. CDR3 region: CASSDPLYGASNQPQHF. As DNA, the CDR3 is TGTGCCAGCAGTGACCCCCTATACGGAGCGAGCAATCAGCCCCAGCATTTT.

The chain links TRBV7-6 to TRBJ1-4; tentatively, D is TRBD1 (6 bases). V was cut by 1 base and J by 8 bases, with 11 bases left in between. The germline V gene encodes CDR1 SGHVS and CDR2 FNYEAQ. This CDR3 is built from 14 residues. The CDR3 coding sequence is TGTGCCAGCAGCTTAGAACAGGGATACGAAAAACTGTTTTTT. As protein: CASSLEQGYEKLFF.

The chain combines TRBV7-9 with TRBJ2-7; 9 bases match TRBD2. Germline V gene data show CDR1 as SEHNR and CDR2 as FQNEAQ (reference sequence). CDR3 length: 17 amino acids. Trimming took 4 bases from V and 0 from J; bases not matched to a gene: 10. CDR3 sequence reads: CASSSNQAGGLSYEQYF. The CDR3 nucleotides are TGTGCCAGCAGCTCCAATCAAGCGGGGGGCCTCTCCTACGAGCAGTACTTC.

The chain recombines TRBV5-1 with TRBJ1-1; unclear D gene. Deletions cut 4 bases from V and 10 bases from J, with 23 bases between. This CDR3 is 15 amino acids long. Germline values: CDR1 SGHRS, CDR2 YFSETQ. CDR3 DNA: TGCGCCAGCAGCCCGGAGGCCCAACCCACGTTCCGAGCTTTCTTT. The encoded protein is CASSPEAQPTFRAFF.